One sample yielded the 10 T cell receptor beta chains listed below, sequenced in a study of neurological immune-mediated disorders. Via MiXCR, TCRdb re-called the 5' RACE reads, giving one row per CDR3 protein. The data show 55,000 to 75,000 distinct CDR3 sequences, with around 5.2% seen just once and less than 3.5% held by the top ten. The source material was PBMCs. Every receptor here comes from a woman aged 30 to 39 with multiple sclerosis.

The genes are TRBV7-6 and TRBJ2-1; TRBD2 matches 13 bases. This CDR3 contains 16 residues. Losses at the gene ends were 6 bases for V and 0 bases for J; bases not matched to a gene: 2. CDR1 and CDR2 from the germline V gene are SGHVS and FNYEAQ. CDR3 region: CASSTSGGASYNEQFF. CDR3 sequence (DNA): TGTGCCAGCAGTACTAGCGGGGGGGCCTCCTACAATGAGCAGTTCTTC.

This clonotype was counted many times. The chain has TRBV28 and TRBJ2-7; 9 bases map to TRBD2. J lost 3 bases, V lost 5 bases, and 5 bases had no gene match. This CDR3 is built from 14 residues. The germline V gene has CDR1 MDHEN and CDR2 SYDVKM. CDR3 loop: CASSRTSDNYEQYF. CDR3 in DNA: TGTGCCAGCAGTCGGACTAGCGACAACTACGAGCAGTACTTC. The full variable domain, its missing parts supplied by reference TRBV28 and TRBJ2-7, is DVKVTQSSRYLVKRTGEKVFLECVQDMDHENMFWYRQDPGLGLRLIYFSYDVKMKEKGDIPEGYSVSREKKERFSLILESASTNQTSMYLCASSRTSDNYEQYFGPGTRLTVT.

This clonotype appeared a few times. Here the CDR3 DNA reads TGTGCCAGTAAGGACAGGGTCCATGAGCAGTTCTTC. Translating gives CASKDRVHEQFF. The chain joins TRBV25-1 to TRBJ2-1; 8 bases agree with TRBD1. Losses at the gene ends were 9 bases for V and 8 bases for J; bases not matched to a gene: 6. From germline, CDR1 is MGHDK and CDR2 SYGVNS. CDR3 length: 12 residues.

This clonotype showed up many times. The chain employs TRBV5-1 and TRBJ2-7; 7 nucleotides align to TRBD1. The CDR3 consists of 14 residues. Germline assignment: CDR1 SGHRS and CDR2 YFSETQ. The V segment lost 0 bases and the J segment 2 bases; nucleotides outside the gene matches: 2. This chain's CDR3 is CASSLGTGAYEQYF. The CDR3 DNA follows: TGCGCCAGCAGCTTGGGGACAGGAGCCTACGAGCAGTACTTC.

This clonotype was counted ten times or more. The chain employs TRBV7-2 and TRBJ2-3, with 7 bases aligning to TRBD2. Trimming took 3 bases from V and 4 from J; bases not matched to a gene: 1. Germline V gene data show CDR1 as SGHTA and CDR2 as FQGNSA. This CDR3 spans 13 amino acids. CDR3 nucleotide sequence: TGTGCCAGCAGCTTTCGGGGGGCAGATACGCAGTATTTT. This gives the protein CASSFRGADTQYF.

Notes on this clonotype: A much larger clonotype is one base distant, so this may be a read error. The chain employs TRBV28 and TRBJ2-7, with 8 bases aligning to TRBD1. Germline CDR1 MDHEN, CDR2 SYDVKM. The CDR3 has 15 amino acids. DNA for the CDR3: TGTGCCAGCAGTTCTTCTTGGACAGGGTCCTACGAGAAGTACTTC. Translation gives CASSSSWTGSYEKYF.

This clonotype was seen many times. V gene TRBV5-1 combines with J gene TRBJ2-1; 7 positions match TRBD2. V shed 3 bases and J 14 bases; nucleotides not matched to a gene: 11. CDR3 length: 13 residues. CDR1 SGHRS and CDR2 YFSETQ come from the germline V gene. The CDR3 is CASSSFGAGVKFF. The CDR3 region has the DNA TGCGCCAGCAGCTCTTTTGGGGCGGGGGTCAAGTTCTTC.

The rearrangement uses TRBV5-6 and TRBJ1-2; TRBD1 aligns across 8 bases. Germline values: CDR1 SGHDT, CDR2 YYEEEE. The CDR3 is made up of 14 amino acids. With 2 bases clipped from V and 2 bases from J, the junction kept 2 bases outside the gene matches. The CDR3 protein is CASSFGQGNYGYTF. The CDR3 nucleotides are TGTGCCAGCAGCTTCGGACAGGGAAACTATGGCTACACCTTC.

This clonotype was seen ten or more times. This chain links TRBV7-6 with TRBJ2-1; TRBD1 matches 9 bases. In germline, CDR1 is SGHVS, CDR2 FNYEAQ. The J segment lost 6 bases and the V segment lost 3 bases, leaving 6 bases of the junction unmatched. The CDR3 loop spans 15 amino acids. The CDR3 coding sequence is TGTGCCAGCAGCTTTCGAGGACAGGGGTTCAATGAGCAGTTCTTC. It is translated as CASSFRGQGFNEQFF.

This clonotype was found many times. The genes are TRBV12-3 or TRBV12-4 and TRBJ1-6, with TRBD1 as a possible D gene (5 bases). V was trimmed by 5 bases and J by 7 bases, leaving 12 bases between them. The length of the CDR3 is 14 residues. In nucleotides, the CDR3 is TGTGCCAGCAGTCCCCGACAGAGGAATTCACCCCTCCACTTT. Its protein is CASSPRQRNSPLHF.